Presented here are 4 T cell receptor beta chains from one specimen sequenced in a study of shared clonotypes between healthy human individuals. Sequencing was performed with immunoSEQ multiplex PCR; in TCRdb, only in-frame clones are kept and a portion is missing. The sample shows about half a million clones, 81% of them seen only once. The sample consisted of PBMCs. Every receptor here comes from a woman aged 40 to 55 in good health. Some clones in this sample may be carry-over from other donors' samples.

As regards this clone: The junction shows a germline mismatch at one end, possibly a read error. Other DNA sequences in the same sample also yield this CDR3. The chain joins TRBV5-1 to TRBJ1-2; D gene uncertain. The germline V gene has CDR1 SGHRS and CDR2 YFSETQ. This CDR3 has 14 amino acids. The CDR3 is CASSLGPGWSGYTF. For the CDR3, the DNA is TGTGCCAGCAGCTTGGGCCCGGGTTGGAGTGGCTACACCTTC. The full variable domain, with the rest looked up from reference TRBV5-1 and TRBJ1-2, is KAGVTQTPRYLIKTRGQQVTLSCSPISGHRSVSWYQQTPGQGLQFLFEYFSETQRNKGNFPGRFSGRQFSNSRSEMNVSTLELGDSALYLCASSLGPGWSGYTFGSGTRLTVV.

This clone was counted a single time. A far larger clone lies a single base away; this is likely a read error. This sequence joins TRBV10-3 and TRBJ2-5; D possibly corresponds to TRBD1 (5 bases). Germline loops: CDR1 ENHRY, CDR2 SYGVKD. The CDR3 extends over 13 amino acids. CDR3 coding DNA: TGTGCCGTCAGTCAGGACACCTCAGGCACCCAGTACTTC. Its translation is CAVSQDTSGTQYF.

This chain connects TRBV15 to TRBJ1-4; D not resolved. The ends were cut back, 0 bases at V and 6 bases at J, with 11 bases in the middle. CDR1 is LNHNV and CDR2 is YYDKDF in the germline V gene (reference sequence). The length of the CDR3 is 15 residues. The CDR3, as DNA: TGTGCCACCAGCAGAGATACAAGGGCTGATGAAAAACTGTTTTTT. Protein sequence: CATSRDTRADEKLFF.

V is TRBV19 and J is TRBJ2-7; TRBD1 might be the D (6 bases). The CDR3 covers 16 residues. V lost 0 bases and J lost 2, with 14 bases in between. Per germline, CDR1 LNHDA and CDR2 SQIVND (reference sequence). CDR3 bases: TGTGCCAGTAGTATAGATCACCTACAGGGAGCCTACGAGCAGTACTTC. Residues: CASSIDHLQGAYEQYF.